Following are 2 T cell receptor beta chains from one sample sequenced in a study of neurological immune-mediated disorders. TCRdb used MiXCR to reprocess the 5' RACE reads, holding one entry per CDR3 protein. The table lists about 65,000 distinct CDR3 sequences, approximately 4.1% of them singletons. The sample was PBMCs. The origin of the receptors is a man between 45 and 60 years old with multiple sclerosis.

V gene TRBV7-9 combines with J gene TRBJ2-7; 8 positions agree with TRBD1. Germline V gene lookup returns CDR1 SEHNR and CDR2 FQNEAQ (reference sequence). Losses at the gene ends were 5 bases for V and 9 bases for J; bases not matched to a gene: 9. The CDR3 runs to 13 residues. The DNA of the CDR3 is TGTGCCAGCAGCCACAGGACAGGGTTCGTGCAGTACTTC. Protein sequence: CASSHRTGFVQYF.

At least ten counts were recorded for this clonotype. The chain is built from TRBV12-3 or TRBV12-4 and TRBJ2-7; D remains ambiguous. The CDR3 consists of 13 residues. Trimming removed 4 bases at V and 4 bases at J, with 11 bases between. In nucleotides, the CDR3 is TGTGCCAGCAGTTCCCCCCAGGAGTACGAGCAGTACTTC. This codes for CASSSPQEYEQYF.